The 8 T cell receptor beta chains below were found in one sample sequenced in a study of blood T cell repertoires in COVID-19. TCRdb's copy holds only in-frame clones and misses some; the assay was immunoSEQ multiplex PCR. The table has approximately 400,000 clones, approximately 89% seen once; the top ten hold approximately 1.3%. Sequencing was performed on PBMCs or T cells enriched from blood (not recorded which). All receptors come from a man in his thirties or forties who had recovered from COVID-19.

V gene TRBV18 combines with J gene TRBJ2-5; a possible D gene is TRBD1 (6 bases). V dropped 4 bases and J dropped 5 bases, with 17 bases sitting between them. The CDR3 has 15 amino acids. Germline values: CDR1 KGHSH, CDR2 LQKENI. DNA for the CDR3: TGTGCCAGCTCACTCACAGGGAAAGGACGGGAGACCCAGTACTTC. Translated: CASSLTGKGRETQYF.

The chain recombines TRBV18 with TRBJ1-4, with D possibly TRBD1 on 6 matching bases. This CDR3 spans 14 amino acids. Germline loops: CDR1 KGHSH, CDR2 LQKENI. Trimming cost V 3 bases and J 8 bases, with 13 bases left between them. The CDR3 DNA reads as TGTGCCAGCTCACCCGGGACATCTCTCGAAAAACTGTTTTTT. Translation: CASSPGTSLEKLFF. The variable domain in full, completed from reference TRBV18 and TRBJ1-4, reads NAGVMQNPRHLVRRRGQEARLRCSPMKGHSHVYWYRQLPEEGLKFMVYLQKENIIDESGMPKERFSAEFPKEGPSILRIQQVVRGDSAAYFCASSPGTSLEKLFFGSGTQLSVL.

CDR3 amino acids: CASSQNNEKLFF. The CDR3 nucleotides read TGTGCCAGCAGCCAAAATAATGAAAAACTGTTTTTT. The rearrangement uses TRBV5-5 and TRBJ1-4; D is ambiguous. The germline V and J ends were trimmed by 4 bases and 4 bases, with 5 bases remaining between them. In germline, CDR1 is SGHKS, CDR2 YYEKEE (reference sequence). The CDR3 is 12 residues long.

The chain combines TRBV4-1 with TRBJ1-5; D is possibly TRBD1 (5 bases). The CDR3 length is 15 residues. V gave up 0 bases and J gave up 9 bases, with 15 bases separating them. Germline lookup yields CDR1 MGHRA and CDR2 YSYEKL. The CDR3 DNA reads as TGCGCCAGCAGCCAAGAAGGGGCCAACCGCGGGCCCCAGCATTTT. Its protein is CASSQEGANRGPQHF.

The chain carries TRBV27 and TRBJ1-6; D not resolved. The germline CDR1 and CDR2 sequences are MNHEY and SMNVEV (reference sequence). Trimming removed 5 bases from V and 7 bases from J, with 9 bases in between. The CDR3 has 13 amino acids. For the CDR3, the DNA is TGTGCCAGCAGTAAAAACAGAAATTCACCCCTCCACTTT. Its protein product is CASSKNRNSPLHF.

The V gene is TRBV4-3, the J gene TRBJ1-2; D not resolved. Germline V gives CDR1 LGHNA, CDR2 YSLEER. Trimming removed 0 bases from V and 5 bases from J, with 10 bases in between. The CDR3 is 14 amino acids. The CDR3 nucleotides are TGCGCCAGCAGCCAAGACAGTGTGACTTATGGCTACACCTTC. Protein: CASSQDSVTYGYTF.

J is TRBJ1-2 and V is TRBV6-5; the match to TRBD1 covers 9 bases. Unmatched junction bases numbered 4, after V lost 5 bases and J lost 3 bases. Germline assignment: CDR1 MNHEY and CDR2 SVGAGI. CDR3 length: 14 amino acids. The CDR3: CASSPTGGYYGYTF. DNA for the CDR3: TGTGCCAGCAGTCCTACAGGGGGCTACTATGGCTACACCTTC.

V is TRBV4-3 and J is TRBJ1-1, with 12 bases aligning to TRBD1. The germline gives CDR1 LGHNA, CDR2 YSLEER. The CDR3 loop spans 17 amino acids. The ends lost 4 bases at V and 4 bases at J; junction bases unmatched: 10. The CDR3 DNA reads as TGCGCCAGCAGCCGAGACCGGGACAGGGGGCTTGGCACTGAAGCTTTCTTT. Translating gives CASSRDRDRGLGTEAFF.